This T cell receptor (beta chain) was identified in a study of identical twins. A single record per CDR3 protein comes from TCRdb applying MiXCR to the 5' RACE reads. In the table there are hundreds of thousands of distinct CDR3 sequences, 15% to 20% of which are singletons. V gave up 6 bases and J gave up 7 bases; unmatched junction bases: 11. Germline V lookup: CDR1 MNHNS, CDR2 SASEGT. The CDR3 extends over 16 amino acids. The sample also formed part of further work on T cells expressing NK-cell markers.

Sequenced: PBMCs. This clonotype originated in a woman in her late teens or twenties in good health. The chain combines TRBV6-1 with TRBJ2-2, with 10 bases that match TRBD1. CDR3 in amino acids: CASRIDRGRGHGELFF. The CDR3 nucleotides read TGTGCCAGCAGGATAGACAGGGGGCGCGGTCACGGGGAGCTGTTTTTT.